This T cell receptor (beta chain) was sequenced for a study of blood T cell repertoires in COVID-19. At the level of the study: In each case, the material was cDNA or gDNA derived from T cells, B-cell-depleted T cells, or PBMCs.

The participants were between roughly 18 and 89 years old and came from about two dozen US areas. Clones were sequenced by immunoSEQ multiplex PCR, and TCRdb holds only the in-frame ones, with some missing. This sample carries fewer than 500,000 clones, around 87% of them seen once, and the ten largest clones take 1% to 1.5%. The germline V and J ends were trimmed by 3 bases and 0 bases, with 9 bases remaining between them. This CDR3 spans 14 amino acids. Looked up from germline, CDR1 is KGHSH and CDR2 is LQKENI. The V call is TRBV18, the J call TRBJ2-7; D might be TRBD1 (5 bases). The source of this sequence is a man in his thirties or forties who had recovered from COVID-19. The sample taken for sequencing was PBMCs or T cells enriched from blood (not recorded which). For the CDR3, the DNA is TGTGCCAGCTCACCGAGCAGGGTCTCCTACGAGCAGTACTTC. Amino acid sequence: CASSPSRVSYEQYF.